This record covers a single T cell receptor beta chain. Each CDR3 protein is one row after TCRdb ran MiXCR on the RT-PCR reads. The profile shows hundreds of thousands of distinct CDR3 sequences, approximately 24% of them singletons. Germline V gene lookup returns CDR1 DFQATT and CDR2 SNEGSKA (reference sequence). The length of the CDR3 is 13 residues. V trimming: 6 bases; J trimming: 7 bases; junction bases outside the gene matches: 7. This specimen comes from a study of response to subunit inactivated influenza vaccine. This chain links TRBV20-1 with TRBJ1-5; 9 positions match TRBD1. The origin of this receptor is a man in his forties or fifties who received an inactivated influenza vaccine. Source: CD4+ T cells sorted from PBMCs, taken less than 6 days after vaccination. The CDR3 DNA reads TGCAGTGCCTATACAGGGGGCGGCCAGCCCCAGCATTTT. This sequence encodes CSAYTGGGQPQHF.